One sample yielded the 12 T cell receptor beta chains listed below, sequenced in a study of blood T cells in healthy people across ages. The authors ran a second PCR of roughly 6 to 12 cycles using a sample-barcoded 5' primer and a J-beta primer mix. TCRdb processed the 5' RACE reads anew with MiXCR; each CDR3 protein has one entry. This sample has over 1.5 million distinct CDR3 sequences; just under 50% occur once, and the top ten carry 2% to 2.5%. Sequencing was performed on blood. The receptor set was obtained from a woman in her 40s in good health.

This clonotype was counted a few times. The chain links TRBV11-2 to TRBJ2-7, with a tentative D call TRBD1 (6 bases). Germline CDR1 is SGHAT and CDR2 is FQNNGV. Deletions cut 6 bases from V and 2 bases from J, with 14 bases between. The CDR3 has 14 amino acids. The CDR3 region has the DNA TGTGCCAGCAGTTCGGACAGTTTGGCCTACGAGCAGTACTTC. It specifies CASSSDSLAYEQYF.

In nucleotides, the CDR3 is TGCAGTGCTGGGCTACATGGACAAGAGACCCAGTACTTC. Protein sequence: CSAGLHGQETQYF. The genes are TRBV20-1 and TRBJ2-5, with no clear D. V dropped 5 bases and J dropped 2 bases, with 12 bases sitting between them. CDR1 and CDR2 from the germline V gene are DFQATT and SNEGSKA (reference sequence). This CDR3 comprises 13 residues.

This clonotype showed up just a few times. The genes are TRBV20-1 and TRBJ2-5; 9 nucleotides align to TRBD2. Germline CDR1 reads DFQATT; CDR2 reads SNEGSKA (reference sequence). The CDR3 covers 17 residues. Trimming removed 2 bases from V and 1 base from J; junction bases left unmatched: 11. In DNA form, the CDR3 reads TGCAGTGCTAGATCTACCAGGACTAGCGTTCCCCAAGAGACCCAGTACTTC. Amino acid sequence: CSARSTRTSVPQETQYF.

V and J are TRBV21-1 and TRBJ2-1; TRBD1, the table's D call, lacks a check against the DNA. TRBV21-1 is a recognized pseudogene. The CDR3 is 13 amino acids. DNA for the CDR3: TGTGCCAGCAGCGTCCGCCGGGACAATGAGCAGTTCTTC. The encoded protein is CASSVRRDNEQFF.

The chain recombines TRBV7-2 with TRBJ2-4, with 10 bases lining up with TRBD1. V dropped 5 bases and J dropped 6; count of bases not matched to a gene: 7. CDR3 size: 15 residues. Germline V CDR1 and CDR2: SGHTA, FQGNSA. The CDR3, as DNA: TGTGCCAGCAGCCGTGACAGGGGGCTTGGAAACATTCAGTACTTC. Protein product: CASSRDRGLGNIQYF. Looking up the rest from reference TRBV7-2 and TRBJ2-4 gives the full variable domain: GAGVSQSPSNKVTEKGKDVELRCDPISGHTALYWYRQSLGQGLEFLIYFQGNSAPDKSGLPSDRFSAERTGGSVSTLTIQRTQQEDSAVYLCASSRDRGLGNIQYFGAGTRLSVL.

The chain uses TRBV20-1 and TRBJ2-1, with TRBD2 matching 10 bases. V gave up 6 bases and J gave up 4 bases; unmatched junction bases: 12. The CDR3 runs to 16 residues. Looked up from germline, CDR1 is DFQATT and CDR2 is SNEGSKA (reference sequence). In DNA form, the CDR3 reads TGCAGTGCCCAACCCGGTGGTAGCGGGGGGTACAATGAGCAGTTCTTC. It translates to CSAQPGGSGGYNEQFF.

About this clonotype itself: A much larger clone lies one base from this, so it may be a read error. The gene calls are TRBV15 and TRBJ2-7; a weak D match, TRBD2 (5 bases). The assigned J gene may be wrong: the sequence end matches TRBJ2-5 better. The CDR3 runs 12 residues. The V gene's germline CDR1 is LNHNV and CDR2 YYDKDF (reference sequence). The CDR3 loop is CATSRVGGTQYF. The CDR3 DNA reads TGTGCCACCAGCAGAGTAGGAGGGACCCAGTACTTC.

This clonotype was detected ten times or more. A read error may produce the germline difference seen at one junction end. The CDR3 protein is CASSSGTGNQPQHF. The CDR3 coding sequence is TGTGCCAGCAGTTCCGGGACAGGGAATCAGCCCCAGCATTTT. The rearrangement links TRBV5-1 to TRBJ1-5; 9 bases fit TRBD1. CDR3 size: 14 residues. CDR1 and CDR2 (germline): SGHRS, YFSETQ.

This clonotype was recorded once. The chain carries TRBV13 and TRBJ1-2; D is ambiguous. CDR3 length: 16 residues. The V end lost 0 bases, the J end lost 3 bases, and 14 bases lay between the germline ends. Germline assignment: CDR1 PRHDT and CDR2 FYEKMQ (reference sequence). This chain's CDR3 is CASSLGRVRDHYGYTF. CDR3 nucleotides: TGTGCCAGCAGCTTAGGCCGGGTACGGGATCACTATGGCTACACCTTC.

This clonotype was picked up a small number of times. V and J are TRBV20-1 and TRBJ2-3; D may match TRBD1 or TRBD2 (5 bases each). This CDR3 has 14 amino acids. V lost 5 bases to trimming and J lost 4 bases, with 16 bases between them. Looked up from germline, CDR1 is DFQATT and CDR2 is SNEGSKA (reference sequence). The CDR3, as DNA: TGCAGTGCTGCCGACCGGGACGCGGCAGATACGCAGTATTTT. Encoded protein: CSAADRDAADTQYF.

The gene calls are TRBV6-1 and TRBJ1-3; D remains ambiguous. Germline CDR1 MNHNS, CDR2 SASEGT. The ends were cut back, 4 bases at V and 1 base at J, with 8 bases in the middle. This CDR3 has 14 residues. CDR3 coding DNA: TGTGCCAGCAGTGTGGCAGGATCTGGAAACACCATATATTTT. As protein: CASSVAGSGNTIYF.

This clonotype was picked up a small number of times. The chain recombines TRBV24-1 with TRBJ2-1, with 8 bases identical to TRBD1. Germline-derived CDR1 and CDR2 are KGHDR and SFDVKD. The CDR3 runs to 15 residues. The V and J ends lost 3 bases and 7 bases, in that order; junction bases with no gene match: 7. CDR3 sequence: CATSDDVRGPNEQFF. DNA of the CDR3: TGTGCCACCAGTGATGATGTCAGGGGGCCGAATGAGCAGTTCTTC.